The clone carrying this T cell receptor (beta chain) has more than one count but fewer than ten. TCRdb's copy holds only in-frame clones and misses some; the assay was immunoSEQ multiplex PCR. The profile covers about 170,000 clones, with about 90% appearing a single time and 12% taken by the ten largest. This entry belongs to a study of control samples from healthy donors and cancer patients. CDR3 length: 14 amino acids. The V end lost 2 bases, the J end lost 6 bases, and 11 bases lay between the germline ends. Germline V gives CDR1 SGHDT, CDR2 YYEEEE. The specimen was blood. The sequence derives from a man aged 25 to 40 in good health. The chain combines TRBV5-6 with TRBJ2-2; D gene unclear. The CDR3 here is CASSFSPGAGELFF. DNA for the CDR3: TGTGCCAGCAGCTTTAGCCCGGGCGCCGGGGAGCTGTTTTTT. Combining the CDR3 with reference TRBV5-6 and TRBJ2-2 gives the whole variable domain DAGVTQSPTHLIKTRGQQVTLRCSPKSGHDTVSWYQQALGQGPQFIFQYYEEEERQRGNFPDRFSGHQFPNYSSELNVNALLLGDSALYLCASSFSPGAGELFFGEGSRLTVL.